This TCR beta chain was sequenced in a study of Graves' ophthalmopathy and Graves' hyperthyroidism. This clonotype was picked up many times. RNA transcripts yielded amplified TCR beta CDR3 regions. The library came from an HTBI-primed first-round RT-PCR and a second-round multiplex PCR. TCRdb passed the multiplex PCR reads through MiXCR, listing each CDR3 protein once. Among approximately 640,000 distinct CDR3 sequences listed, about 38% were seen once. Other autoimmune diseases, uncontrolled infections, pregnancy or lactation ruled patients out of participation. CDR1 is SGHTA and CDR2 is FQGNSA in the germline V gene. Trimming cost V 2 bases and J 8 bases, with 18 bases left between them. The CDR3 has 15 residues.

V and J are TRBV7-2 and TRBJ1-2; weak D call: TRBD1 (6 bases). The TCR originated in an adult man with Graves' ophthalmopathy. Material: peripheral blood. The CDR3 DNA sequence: TGTGCCAGCAGCTTATGGTTGCAGGGGCTTAACGGCTACACCTTC. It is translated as CASSLWLQGLNGYTF.